A single sample gave rise to the 11 T cell receptor beta chains below, sequenced in a study of molecular identifiers for immune sequencing clone quantification. One entry per CDR3 protein, called by TCRdb with MiXCR from the PCR reads. The sample contains 250,000 to 400,000 distinct CDR3 sequences, 20% to 25% of which appear only once. The sample consisted of naive CD8+ T cells from blood, with Jurkat cell RNA spiked in. The subset is: FACS-sorted CD8+CD4-CCR7+CD45RA+ naive T cells. The origin of the receptors is a human donor in good health. Some libraries in this study had Jurkat cell RNA spiked in.

This clonotype was seen repeatedly, ten times or more. The chain carries TRBV21-1 and TRBJ2-7; no check of the table's D call, TRBD2, against the DNA was made. TRBV21-1 is a pseudogene locus. There are 14 residues in the CDR3. CDR3 nucleotide sequence: TGTGCCAGCAGCAATCGCGAGGGTGCCTACGAGCAGTACTTC. Its translation: CASSNREGAYEQYF.

As regards this clonotype: This could be a read error, since a much larger clone is one nucleotide away. The chain uses TRBV6-6 and TRBJ2-5; maybe TRBD2 (5 bases). Germline V gene lookup returns CDR1 MNHNY and CDR2 SVGAGI (reference sequence). The CDR3 contains 15 residues. CDR3: CACSYLSGGEETQYF. CDR3 in DNA: TGTGCCTGCAGTTACCTGAGCGGTGGTGAAGAGACCCAGTACTTC.

This chain connects TRBV11-2 to TRBJ2-7; D is ambiguous. Germline V gene data show CDR1 as SGHAT and CDR2 as FQNNGV. The CDR3 is 15 amino acids. Trimming shortened V by 1 base and J by 0 bases, and 10 bases separated the two germline ends. CDR3 nucleotides: TGTGCCAGCAGCTTAGGCCCAGGTAGCTCCTACGAGCAGTACTTC. Translating it yields CASSLGPGSSYEQYF.

This clonotype appeared many times. The rearrangement uses TRBV2 and TRBJ1-4, with D possibly being TRBD1 (6 bases). In germline, CDR1 is SNHLY, CDR2 FYNNEI. The CDR3 length is 13 residues. V lost 3 bases, J lost 12 bases, and 14 bases lay in between. CDR3 bases: TGTGCCAGCAGTGAGGGACGACAGGTGGAACTGTTTTTT. Translating it yields CASSEGRQVELFF.

V is TRBV5-1 and J is TRBJ2-3; TRBD2 is a possible D gene (5 bases). Germline V gene lookup returns CDR1 SGHRS and CDR2 YFSETQ. Between the trimmed V and J ends, which lost 1 base and 2 bases, there was a span of 11 bases. This CDR3 spans 15 amino acids. CDR3 residues: CASSLLGSNTDTQYF. For the CDR3, the DNA is TGCGCCAGCAGCTTGTTAGGGAGTAACACAGATACGCAGTATTTT.

This clonotype occurred many times. V and J are TRBV19 and TRBJ2-1; a possible D gene is TRBD2 (5 bases). CDR3 length equals 14 residues. CDR1 LNHDA and CDR2 SQIVND come from the germline V gene (reference sequence). V shed 4 bases and J shed 6 bases, with 13 bases lying between them. For the CDR3, the DNA is TGTGCCAGTAGTACACCCGTCGAGGGCAATGAGCAGTTCTTC. It specifies CASSTPVEGNEQFF. The full variable domain, completed using reference TRBV19 and TRBJ2-1, is DGGITQSPKYLFRKEGQNVTLSCEQNLNHDAMYWYRQDPGQGLRLIYYSQIVNDFQKGDIAEGYSVSREKKESFPLTVTSAQKNPTAFYLCASSTPVEGNEQFFGPGTRLTVL.

This clonotype was counted many times. The genes are TRBV29-1 and TRBJ2-1; 8 positions match TRBD1. Per germline, CDR1 SQVTM and CDR2 ANQGSEA. The junction had 5 bases not matched to a gene; V was cut back by 7 bases and J by 0 bases. The CDR3 is made up of 14 amino acids. CDR3 coding DNA: TGCAGCGCTACAGGACAGGGCTCCTACAATGAGCAGTTCTTC. Translated, it gives CSATGQGSYNEQFF.

This clonotype was observed many times. The chain couples TRBV4-3 to TRBJ2-2; D is uncertain. The CDR3 contains 16 residues. V lost 0 bases and J 2 bases, leaving 10 bases between the germline ends. Germline CDR1 and CDR2: LGHNA and YSLEER. The CDR3 here is CASSQDITPNTGELFF. The CDR3 bases are TGCGCCAGCAGCCAAGATATCACACCAAACACCGGGGAGCTGTTTTTT.

This clonotype was seen many times. CDR3 in DNA: TGTGCCAGCACACAGGGGATCGGGTACGAGCAGTACTTC. Translating gives CASTQGIGYEQYF. The J gene is TRBJ2-7, the V gene TRBV7-6, with 7 nucleotides matching TRBD1. CDR1 SGHVS and CDR2 FNYEAQ come from the germline V gene. CDR3 size: 13 residues. V was clipped by 7 bases and J by 4 bases; unmatched bases: 7.

This clonotype turned up a few times. V usage is TRBV14 and J usage is TRBJ2-7, with a weak D call TRBD1 (7 bases). V lost 0 bases and J 4 bases, leaving 28 bases between the germline ends. Germline assignment: CDR1 SGHDN and CDR2 FVKESK. The CDR3 has 20 residues. The CDR3 reads CASSQDPTGDRRRGGYEQYF. CDR3 coding DNA: TGTGCCAGCAGCCAAGACCCCACAGGGGACCGTAGGAGGGGAGGTTACGAGCAGTACTTC.

This clonotype was counted ten times or more. The chain has TRBV6-5 and TRBJ1-1; a possible D gene is TRBD1 (5 bases). The CDR3 runs 15 residues. Trimming stripped 2 bases from V and 4 bases from J, with 14 bases between. Germline-derived CDR1 and CDR2 are MNHEY and SVGAGI. The CDR3 DNA reads as TGTGCCAGCAGTTACCTACCGGGACGGGGCACTGAAGCTTTCTTT. Protein product: CASSYLPGRGTEAFF.